This entry lists 3 T cell receptor beta chains sequenced from one sample in a study of blood T cell repertoires in COVID-19. Sequencing used immunoSEQ multiplex PCR; TCRdb keeps in-frame clones, though not all of them. The sample shows roughly 75,000 clones, about 80% of them seen only once. Material: peripheral blood. The receptors originated from a man between 65 and 79 years old with acute or convalescent COVID-19.

The V gene is TRBV10-3, the J gene TRBJ2-7; 8 bases align to TRBD2. The V gene's germline CDR1 is ENHRY and CDR2 SYGVKD. CDR3 length: 17 residues. J gave up 7 bases and V 0 bases, and 14 bases lay outside the gene matches. The CDR3 loop reads CAISESVAGGQEREQYF. The CDR3 DNA sequence: TGTGCCATCAGTGAGTCCGTGGCGGGAGGCCAAGAAAGAGAGCAGTACTTC.

J is TRBJ2-5 and V is TRBV18; a weak D match, TRBD2 (5 bases). Trimming took off 3 bases at V and 5 bases at J, with 13 bases between the two ends. CDR3 length: 14 amino acids. CDR1 is KGHSH and CDR2 is LQKENI in the germline V gene. CDR3 DNA sequence: TGTGCCAGCTCACCCCCGGGATCGCGGGAGACCCAGTACTTC. It specifies CASSPPGSRETQYF.

J is TRBJ2-1 and V is TRBV18; TRBD1 agrees at 8 bases. CDR1 KGHSH and CDR2 LQKENI come from the germline V gene. This CDR3 spans 15 amino acids. V lost 4 bases, J lost 6 bases, and 8 bases stayed unmatched. The DNA for the CDR3 is TGTGCCAGCTCACAATCCCAGGGGGCCCCCAATGAGCAGTTCTTC. The encoded protein is CASSQSQGAPNEQFF.